This T cell receptor (beta chain) stems from a study of Graves' ophthalmopathy and Graves' hyperthyroidism. Study-wide results and caveats: Researchers report that a 13-signature model separated ophthalmopathy from stable hyperthyroidism, posting around 86% sensitivity and roughly 81% specificity. Blood samples also showed most expanded thyroid clonotypes exceeding 0.001 frequency.

The hyperthyroidism patients, aged 18 to 65, had been newly diagnosed, with under 2 months' duration. A remark on this clonotype: Its target is unknown.

Amplifying from RNA transcripts, the study obtained TCR beta CDR3 regions. HTBI primers were used in a first-round RT-PCR, which preceded a second-round multiplex PCR. TCRdb redid the calling of the multiplex PCR reads with MiXCR, one entry per CDR3 protein. Found here are around 1,000,000 distinct CDR3 sequences, less than 45% of them singletons; the top ten hold around 10%. The CDR3 length is 15 residues. CDR1 and CDR2 from the germline V gene are DFQATT and SNEGSKA (reference sequence). Trimming at V came to 3 bases and at J to 2 bases, leaving 7 bases not matched to a gene. The TCR originated in an adult man with Graves' hyperthyroidism. The sequencing input was peripheral blood or thyroid tissue (not recorded which). The rearrangement links TRBV20-1 to TRBJ1-5; 7 nucleotides match TRBD1. For the CDR3, the DNA is TGCAGTGCTAGGAGGAACCAGGGGGGCAATCAGCCCCAGCATTTT. Translating gives CSARRNQGGNQPQHF.